This TCR beta chain was captured in a study of beta chain features in type 1 diabetes. Study-wide results and limits: Type 1 diabetes patients had moderately but significantly shorter TCRB CDR3s in all four CD4+ subsets.

Germline V gene data show CDR1 as WNHNN and CDR2 as SYGVQD (reference sequence). V shed 10 bases, J shed 3 bases, and the junction held 7 bases outside the gene matches. The CDR3 is 13 amino acids. TCRB transcripts that were expressed got sequenced, as all of the isolated RNA had been reverse transcribed. Measured with immunoSEQ multiplex PCR; TCRdb has only the in-frame clones, and not every one. The profile covers 55,000 to 80,000 clones, with just under 50% appearing a single time and 0.65% to 0.9% taken by the ten largest. On this clone: Its antigen is undetermined.

The TCR sequence derives from a man aged 30 to 45 with type 1 diabetes. The sample was central memory CD4+ T cells from blood. The J gene is TRBJ2-3, the V gene TRBV10-1; 7 bases align to TRBD2. This CDR3 reads CATSTSSTDTQYF. The CDR3 DNA reads TGCGCCACCTCGACTAGCTCGACAGATACGCAGTATTTT.